This T cell receptor (beta chain) was found in a study of neurological immune-mediated disorders. Study context: Multiple sclerosis patients (n of about 34) included roughly 30 with relapsing-remitting and 3 with secondary progressive disease. Study observations and caveats: CDR3 amino acid sequences found in expanded clones were never shared across subjects, suggesting private repertoires in all groups. The study found the most TCR clonal expansion in HTLV-1-associated myelopathy and the least in multiple sclerosis, below healthy controls. Clinical and MRI features did not associate with the cluster found in multiple sclerosis patients.

Concerning this clonotype itself: Its antigen remains unknown.

Each CDR3 protein is one row after TCRdb ran MiXCR on the 5' RACE reads. Of about 70,000 distinct CDR3 sequences in the sample, roughly 5% were seen once. The sequence was obtained from a human donor with multiple sclerosis. The donor label of this sample is uncertain. Sequences were obtained from PBMCs.

The CDR3 loop reads CASSVEVDTQYF. In nucleotides, the CDR3 is TGTGCCAGCAGCGTTGAGGTAGATACGCAGTATTTT. This chain links TRBV9 with TRBJ2-3; no firm D call. CDR1 is SGDLS and CDR2 is YYNGEE in the germline V gene. The CDR3 consists of 12 residues. V lost 2 bases and J lost 5, with 6 bases in between.